The entry below gives a single T cell receptor beta chain sequence along with its context. Authors' methods: Reference gene primer amplification in the assay estimated nucleated cell counts. The table came from immunoSEQ multiplex PCR; TCRdb's copy has only in-frame clones and leaves some out. Clonal size and the V and J genes are those of that table, whereas D and trimming came from the DNA. The data hold tens of thousands of clones, with about 80% observed a single time. This sample stems from a study of blood T cell repertoires in COVID-19. Study overall: The origin of the acute and convalescent COVID-19 samples was the United States, Italy and Spain. The cDNA or gDNA used as material had been derived from T cells, B-cell-depleted T cells, or PBMCs.

J gave up 0 bases and V 6 bases, and 6 bases lay outside the gene matches. Germline V gene data show CDR1 as WNHNN and CDR2 as SYGVQD (reference sequence). The CDR3 has 15 residues. The chain recombines TRBV10-1 with TRBJ1-1; TRBD1 aligns across 8 bases. Sequencing was performed on peripheral blood. The source is a woman older than 75 with acute or convalescent COVID-19. CDR3 loop: CASRGDRSMNTEAFF. CDR3 nucleotides: TGCGCCAGCAGGGGGGACAGGTCAATGAACACTGAAGCTTTCTTT.